This TCR beta chain comes out of a study of molecular identifiers for immune sequencing clone quantification. The study's findings and limits: In naive cells, clones above 20 RNA copies held under 1% of molecules, whereas in effector cells they held over 97%. One million naive cells reportedly did not prevent detection of spiked Jurkat TCR RNA from one cell.

For bulk TCR libraries, previously described methods and listed TCR primers were used. Using its own MiXCR run on the PCR reads, TCRdb lists one record per CDR3 protein. Of 460,000 or so distinct CDR3 sequences in the sample, about 25% were seen once. Sorting was used to obtain naive CD8 T cells (CD8+CD4-CCR7+CD45RA+). The V gene lost 2 bases and the J gene lost 5 bases, with 20 bases spanning the gap. This CDR3 comprises 17 residues. Germline CDR1 SGHDT, CDR2 YYEEEE. For this clonotype: What it binds is unknown.

Sequenced material: naive CD8+ T cells from blood, with Jurkat cell RNA spiked in. Indicated subset: FACS-sorted CD8+CD4-CCR7+CD45RA+ naive T cells. The rearrangement uses TRBV5-6 and TRBJ2-1; possibly TRBD2 for D (5 bases). This receptor was identified in a human donor in good health. Some libraries in this study had Jurkat cell RNA spiked in. The CDR3, as DNA: TGTGCCAGCAGCTTCTTCGCTCTAGCAGGCCAGAACAATGAGCAGTTCTTC. This sequence encodes CASSFFALAGQNNEQFF.